This TCR beta chain stems from a study of beta chain features in type 1 diabetes. Points from the study as a whole: Shorter templates might be favored by PCR, and equally so in patients and in controls. A closer apparent resemblance between naive, central memory and Treg TCRB repertoires was seen in patients than in healthy donors. In every one of the four CD4+ subsets, TCRB CDR3s were moderately but significantly shorter in Type 1 diabetes patients.

Sorting that relied on CD45RO/CCR7/CD25/CD127/CD95/CD27 yielded CD4+ naive, central memory, regulatory and stem cell-like memory cells. In all sorted populations, purity surpassed 95%. TCRB transcripts that were expressed got sequenced, as all of the isolated RNA had been reverse transcribed. Assay used: immunoSEQ multiplex PCR; TCRdb lists only in-frame clones, some missing. The sample contains around 600,000 clones, 9.5% to 15% of which appear only once. Concerning this clone itself: As yet, its antigen is unknown.

This CDR3 is built from 19 residues. Trimming at V came to 5 bases and at J to 2 bases, leaving 17 bases not matched to a gene. The V gene's germline CDR1 is PRHDT and CDR2 FYEKMQ (reference sequence). What was sequenced was naive CD4+ T cells from blood. The chain joins TRBV13 to TRBJ1-5, with 8 bases identical to TRBD1. The source is a man aged 25 to 40 with type 1 diabetes. The CDR3 protein is CASSPETRHTGGGNQPQHF. CDR3 coding DNA: TGTGCCAGCAGCCCCGAAACCCGACACACAGGGGGTGGCAATCAGCCCCAGCATTTT. The entire variable domain, with the rest obtained from reference TRBV13 and TRBJ1-5, is as follows: AAGVIQSPRHLIKEKRETATLKCYPIPRHDTVYWYQQGPGQDPQFLISFYEKMQSDKGSIPDRFSAQQFSDYHSELNMSSLELGDSALYFCASSPETRHTGGGNQPQHFGDGTRLSIL.